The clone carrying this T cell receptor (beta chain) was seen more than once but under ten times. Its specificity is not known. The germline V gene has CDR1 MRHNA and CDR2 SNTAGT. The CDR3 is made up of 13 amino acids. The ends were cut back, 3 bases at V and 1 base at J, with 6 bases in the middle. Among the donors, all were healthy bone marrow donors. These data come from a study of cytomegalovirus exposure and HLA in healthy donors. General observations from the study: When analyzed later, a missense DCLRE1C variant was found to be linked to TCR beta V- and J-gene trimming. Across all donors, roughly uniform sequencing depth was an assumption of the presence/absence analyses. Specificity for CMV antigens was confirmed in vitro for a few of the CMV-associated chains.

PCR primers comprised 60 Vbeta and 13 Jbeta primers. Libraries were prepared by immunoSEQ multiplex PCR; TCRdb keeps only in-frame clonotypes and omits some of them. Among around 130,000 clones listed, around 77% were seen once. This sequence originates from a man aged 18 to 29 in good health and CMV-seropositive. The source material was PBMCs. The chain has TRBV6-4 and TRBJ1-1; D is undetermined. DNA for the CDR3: TGTGCCAGCAGTGATAGTAGGAACACTGAAGCTTTCTTT. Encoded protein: CASSDSRNTEAFF.